This T cell receptor beta chain was retrieved from a study of blood T cells in healthy people across ages. The study's findings and limits: Across samples, TCR beta diversity tracked strongly with naive T cell percentage.

The second PCR ran roughly 6 to 11 cycles with a sample-barcoded 5' primer and J-beta primers. TCRdb independently ran MiXCR on the 5' RACE reads; one entry per CDR3 protein. The sample includes 850,000 to 1,100,000 distinct CDR3 sequences, 35% to 40% of them seen just once. On this clonotype itself: The antigen is unknown. Compared with germline, one end of the junction differs, possibly owing to a read error.

Germline V gene lookup returns CDR1 SGHTA and CDR2 FQGNSA. The CDR3 is 17 residues long. The chain joins TRBV7-2 to TRBJ1-3, with 7 positions matching TRBD1. This receptor was identified in a man between 18 and 29 years old in good health. Input material: blood. The CDR3 protein is CASSLDVGTATGNTIYF. The CDR3 region has the DNA TGTGCCAGTAGCTTGGACGTAGGGACAGCCACTGGAAACACCATATATTTT. Supplemented by reference TRBV7-2 and TRBJ1-3, the full variable domain reads GAGVSQSPSNKVTEKGKDVELRCDPISGHTALYWYRQSLGQGLEFLIYFQGNSAPDKSGLPSDRFSAERTGGSVSTLTIQRTQQEDSAVYLCASSLDVGTATGNTIYFGEGSWLTVV.